This TCR beta chain was obtained from a study of T cells in Graves' hyperthyroidism and ophthalmopathy. Whole-study results and caveats: Among clonotypes expanded in thyroid above 0.001, most were also found in blood.

TCR beta CDR3 region amplification was performed from RNA transcripts. Using the HTBI primer set, a first-round RT-PCR was run on the TCR CDR3. TCRdb called the multiplex PCR reads again in MiXCR, with one record for every CDR3 protein. This sample has around 690,000 distinct CDR3 sequences, with 20% to 25% found just once. In the case of this clonotype: Its antigen is not identified.

Germline V CDR1 and CDR2: SGHTA, FQGNSA. CDR3 size: 15 residues. V shed 4 bases, J shed 6 bases, and the junction held 10 bases outside the gene matches. The PBMCs were taken from 10 ml of fresh peripheral blood. This TCR came from a man aged 25-45 years with Graves' ophthalmopathy. Input material: blood. The rearrangement joins TRBV7-2 to TRBJ2-3, with TRBD2 matching over 7 bases. CDR3 residues: CASSSVGLSGDTQYF. In nucleotides, the CDR3 is TGTGCCAGCAGCTCCGTGGGACTATCCGGGGATACGCAGTATTTT.